A selection of T cell receptor beta chains follows, all from one sample in a study of blood T cell repertoires in COVID-19. The data were produced by immunoSEQ multiplex PCR, yet TCRdb's version contains in-frame clones alone and is incomplete. The sample includes about 210,000 clones, 89% of them seen just once. Sequenced: peripheral blood. The receptor source for this set is a woman between 40 and 55 years old with acute or convalescent COVID-19. Both conserved end residues are part of each CDR3. The D gene is left open where the match is weak. Expanded clones get a size class; other rows say once, few or many, or leave the size out.

>NA|TRBJ1-6|TRBV3-1/TRBV3-2|TRBD1
TGTGCCAGCAGCCAACTTTCAGGGGGTTGGTCACCCCTCCACTTT
CASSQLSGGWSPLHF
>NA|TRBJ1-2|TRBV5-5|NA
TGTGCCAGCGGTACAGGGTGGGGAAAGAATGGCTACACCTTC
CASGTGWGKNGYTF
>NA|TRBJ1-1|TRBV5-1|NA
TGCGCCAGCAGCTTGGGCGGGGGCGAAGGCACTGAAGCTTTCTTT
CASSLGGGEGTEAFF
>NA|TRBJ2-5|TRBV6-5|TRBD2
TGTGCCAGCAGTTATGGAGCGGGGGAGATGACCCAGTACTTC
CASSYGAGEMTQYF
>NA|TRBJ1-5|TRBV2|TRBD1
TGTGCCAGCAGTGATCCGGGACAGCCACTCAAGCCCCAGCATTTT
CASSDPGQPLKPQHF
>NA|TRBJ1-2|TRBV11-2|TRBD1
TGTGCCAGCAGGTTTATTGGACAGGTCTATGGCTACACCTTC
CASRFIGQVYGYTF
>once|TRBJ2-3|TRBV4-1|NA
TGCGCCAGCAGATTAGGAGGGGGCGGAACAGATACGCAGTATTTT
CASRLGGGGTDTQYF
>NA|TRBJ1-2|TRBV6-5|TRBD1
TGTGCCAGCAGTACGGACAGGTTTAACTATGGCTACACCTTC
CASSTDRFNYGYTF
>NA|TRBJ2-3|TRBV4-1|TRBD2
TGCGCCAGCAGCTTGACTAGCGGGGGGCCCCCAGATACGCAGTATTTT
CASSLTSGGPPDTQYF
>NA|TRBJ1-1|TRBV18|TRBD1
TGTGCCAGCTCACCACCAGACAGGGAGGACACTGAAGCTTTCTTT
CASSPPDREDTEAFF
>NA|TRBJ1-3|TRBV5-6|NA
TGTGCCAGCAGCTTGACTGTCTCTGGAAACACCATATATTTT
CASSLTVSGNTIYF
>once|TRBJ2-4|TRBV2|NA
TGTGCCAGCAGACCTGCCCCCGGTGTGGACATTCAGTACTTC
CASRPAPGVDIQYF
>NA|TRBJ2-3|TRBV6-5|TRBD2
TGTGCCAGCAGCCCGGGGGGAGGGGTAGATACGCAGTATTTT
CASSPGGGVDTQYF
>NA|TRBJ1-6|TRBV6-4|TRBD1
TGTGCCAGCAGTGAGTCAGGGGGACAGGGAAACTCACCCCTCCACTTT
CASSESGGQGNSPLHF
>NA|TRBJ2-5|TRBV5-1|NA
TGCGCCAGCAGCTTGGTCGGCGGATCCCAAGAGACCCAGTACTTC
CASSLVGGSQETQYF